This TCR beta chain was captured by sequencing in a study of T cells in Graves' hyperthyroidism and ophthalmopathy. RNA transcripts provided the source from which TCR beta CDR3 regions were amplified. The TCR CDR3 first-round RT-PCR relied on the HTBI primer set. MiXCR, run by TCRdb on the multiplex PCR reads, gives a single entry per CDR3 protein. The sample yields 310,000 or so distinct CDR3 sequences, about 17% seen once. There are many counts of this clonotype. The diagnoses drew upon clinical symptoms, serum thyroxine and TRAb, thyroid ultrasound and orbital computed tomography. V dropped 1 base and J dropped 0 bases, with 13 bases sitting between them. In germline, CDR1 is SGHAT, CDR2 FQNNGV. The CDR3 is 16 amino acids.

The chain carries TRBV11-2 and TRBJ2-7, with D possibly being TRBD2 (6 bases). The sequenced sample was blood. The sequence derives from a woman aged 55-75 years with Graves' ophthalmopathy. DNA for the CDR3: TGTGCCAGCAGCTTAGCCATAGGAGGGTACTCCTACGAGCAGTACTTC. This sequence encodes CASSLAIGGYSYEQYF.